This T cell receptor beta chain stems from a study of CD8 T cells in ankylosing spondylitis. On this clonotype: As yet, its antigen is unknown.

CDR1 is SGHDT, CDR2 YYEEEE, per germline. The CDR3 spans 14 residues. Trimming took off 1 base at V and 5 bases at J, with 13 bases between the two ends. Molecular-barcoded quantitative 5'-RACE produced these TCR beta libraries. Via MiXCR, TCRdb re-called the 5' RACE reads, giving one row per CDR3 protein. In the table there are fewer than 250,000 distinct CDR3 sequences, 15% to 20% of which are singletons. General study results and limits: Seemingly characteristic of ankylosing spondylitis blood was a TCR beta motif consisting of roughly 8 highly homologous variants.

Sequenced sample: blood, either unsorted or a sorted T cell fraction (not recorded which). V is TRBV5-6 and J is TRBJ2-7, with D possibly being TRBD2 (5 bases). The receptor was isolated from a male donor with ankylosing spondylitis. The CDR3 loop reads CASSLSGVRHEQYF. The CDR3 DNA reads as TGTGCCAGCAGCTTGTCCGGGGTGCGCCACGAGCAGTACTTC.